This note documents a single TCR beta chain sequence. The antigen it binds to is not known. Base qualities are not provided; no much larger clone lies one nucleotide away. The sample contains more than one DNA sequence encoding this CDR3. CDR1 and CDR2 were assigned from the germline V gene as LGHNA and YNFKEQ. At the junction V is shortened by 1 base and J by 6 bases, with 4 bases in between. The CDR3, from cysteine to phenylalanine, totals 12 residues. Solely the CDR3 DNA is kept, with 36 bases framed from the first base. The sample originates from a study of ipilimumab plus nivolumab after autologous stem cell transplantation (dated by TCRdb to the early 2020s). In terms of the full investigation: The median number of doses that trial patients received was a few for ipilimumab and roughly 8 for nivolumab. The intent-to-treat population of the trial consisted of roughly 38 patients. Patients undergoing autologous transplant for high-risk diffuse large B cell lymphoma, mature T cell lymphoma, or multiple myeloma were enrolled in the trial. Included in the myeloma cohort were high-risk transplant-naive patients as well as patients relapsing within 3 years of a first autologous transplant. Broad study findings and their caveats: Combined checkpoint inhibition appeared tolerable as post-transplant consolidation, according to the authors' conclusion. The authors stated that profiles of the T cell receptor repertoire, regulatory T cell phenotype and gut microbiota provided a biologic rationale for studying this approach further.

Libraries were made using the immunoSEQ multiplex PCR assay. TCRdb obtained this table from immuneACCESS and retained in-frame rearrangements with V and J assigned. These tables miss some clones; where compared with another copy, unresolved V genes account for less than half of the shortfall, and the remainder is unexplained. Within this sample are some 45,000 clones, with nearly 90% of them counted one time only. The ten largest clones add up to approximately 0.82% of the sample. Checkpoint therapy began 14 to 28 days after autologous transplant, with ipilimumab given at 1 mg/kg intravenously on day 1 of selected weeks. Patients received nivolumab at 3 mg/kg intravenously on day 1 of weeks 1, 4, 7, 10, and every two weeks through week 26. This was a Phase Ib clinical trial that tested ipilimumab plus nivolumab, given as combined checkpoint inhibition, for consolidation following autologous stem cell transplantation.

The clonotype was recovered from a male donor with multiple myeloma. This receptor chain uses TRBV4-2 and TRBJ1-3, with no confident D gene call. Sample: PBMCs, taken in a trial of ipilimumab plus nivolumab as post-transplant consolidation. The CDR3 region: CASSQGQNTIYF. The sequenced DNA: TGTGCCAGCAGCCAAGGGCAAAACACCATATATTTT.